The sequence of this TCR beta chain was determined in a study of T cell responses to AZD1222 COVID-19 vaccine. Second-dose schedules of about 4 or about 12 weeks were combined. CDR1 and CDR2 (germline): SGHKS, YYEKEE (reference sequence). This CDR3 comprises 17 residues. V lost 0 bases and J 2 bases, leaving 15 bases between the germline ends. Generated by immunoSEQ multiplex PCR, the TCRdb table keeps only in-frame clones and is missing some. The table shows 110,000 or so clones, with 85% to 90% occurring only once. The sequencing here drew on peripheral blood, taken 28 days after the second AZD1222 dose. This receptor was obtained from an adult who received the AZD1222 COVID-19 vaccine. The V and J genes are TRBV5-5 and TRBJ1-5, with TRBD1 as a possible D gene (5 bases). CDR3 in amino acids: CASSLVAGPGGNQPQHF. DNA for the CDR3: TGTGCCAGCAGCTTGGTTGCAGGGCCCGGGGGCAATCAGCCCCAGCATTTT. The full variable domain, completed using reference TRBV5-5 and TRBJ1-5, is DAGVTQSPTHLIKTRGQQVTLRCSPISGHKSVSWYQQVLGQGPQFIFQYYEKEERGRGNFPDRFSARQFPNYSSELNVNALLLGDSALYLCASSLVAGPGGNQPQHFGDGTRLSIL.